This T cell receptor (beta chain) emerged from a study of OX40 agonist ivuxolimab in advanced cancers. General study findings and limits: Normalized expansion of T-cell clones was also low for some nonresponders.

Sequencing was performed with immunoSEQ multiplex PCR; in TCRdb, only in-frame clones are kept and a portion is missing. The sample shows 91,000 or so clones, roughly 94% of them seen only once. As for this clone: The target antigen is unknown. Different DNA sequences within this sample yield the same CDR3.

V was pared by 0 bases and J by 4 bases, with 10 bases between. Per germline, CDR1 SGHRS and CDR2 YFSETQ. The length of the CDR3 is 14 residues. The V gene is TRBV5-1, the J gene TRBJ1-2; D possibly corresponds to TRBD1 (5 bases). The sequence was collected from an adult with an advanced solid tumor such as melanoma, head and neck, liver or kidney cancer. Sequencing was performed on CD4+ or CD8+ T cells sorted from blood, taken in a trial of the OX40 agonist ivuxolimab. The CDR3 loop reads CASSLGGGSYGYTF. The CDR3 DNA reads as TGCGCCAGCAGCTTGGGGGGGGGATCCTATGGCTACACCTTC.